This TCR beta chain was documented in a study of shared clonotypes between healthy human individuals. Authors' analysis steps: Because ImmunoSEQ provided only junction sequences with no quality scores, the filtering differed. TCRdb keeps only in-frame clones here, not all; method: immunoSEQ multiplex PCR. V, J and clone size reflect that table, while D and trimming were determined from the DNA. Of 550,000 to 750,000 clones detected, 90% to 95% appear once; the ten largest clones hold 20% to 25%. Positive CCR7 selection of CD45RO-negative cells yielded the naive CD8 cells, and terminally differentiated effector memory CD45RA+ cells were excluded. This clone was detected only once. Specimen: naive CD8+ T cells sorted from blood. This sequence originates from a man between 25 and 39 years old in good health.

The CDR3 bases are TGCGCCAGCAGCGTTGAACAGGGATATCCGTACGAGCAGTACTTC. Its protein is CASSVEQGYPYEQYF. The chain is built from TRBV5-1 and TRBJ2-7; maybe TRBD1 (6 bases). The CDR3 loop spans 15 amino acids. Between the trimmed V and J ends, which lost 4 bases and 4 bases, there was a span of 18 bases. Germline values: CDR1 SGHRS, CDR2 YFSETQ. Full variable domain (rest looked up from reference TRBV5-1 and TRBJ2-7): KAGVTQTPRYLIKTRGQQVTLSCSPISGHRSVSWYQQTPGQGLQFLFEYFSETQRNKGNFPGRFSGRQFSNSRSEMNVSTLELGDSALYLCASSVEQGYPYEQYFGPGTRLTVT.